This TCR beta chain was retrieved from a study of cytomegalovirus exposure and HLA in healthy donors. The primer mix had 60 Vbeta and 13 Jbeta primers. Some clones are missing from TCRdb's copy, which holds only in-frame ones; the method was immunoSEQ multiplex PCR. The sample shows under 200,000 clones, around three quarters of them seen only once. Overall study findings and caveats: As confirmed in vitro, a few CMV-associated chains were specific for CMV antigens. Later analysis identified a missense DCLRE1C variant that was linked to TCR beta V- and J-gene trimming.

Concerning this clone: Its antigen is as yet unknown.

Sequencing was done on a sample of PBMCs. The receptor comes from a woman in her 50s in good health and CMV-seronegative.

CDR3 nucleotides: TGTGCCAGCAGTAGCCATAACACAGATACGCAGTATTTT. As protein: CASSSHNTDTQYF. This chain connects TRBV6-6 to TRBJ2-3, with D unresolved. The CDR3 contains 13 residues. The V gene's germline CDR1 is MNHNY and CDR2 SVGAGI (reference sequence). The V end lost 5 bases, the J end lost 2 bases, and 8 bases lay between the germline ends.